The 10 T cell receptor delta chains reported below all come from one sample, sequenced in a study of gamma-delta chains in newborns, infants, children. TCRdb ran CATT on the reads. This table has 5,000 or so delta-chain clones, about 5% appearing once. The sequencing input was blood. The receptors derive from a child who was a newborn, infant or young child, either healthy, febrile or measles-vaccinated (not recorded which).

On this clone itself: A read error may produce the germline difference seen at one junction end. J is TRDJ1 and V is TRDV1, with 13 bases identical to TRDD3. The J gene, absent from TCRdb, was called here by matching the DNA to germline. CDR1 is TSWWSYY and CDR2 is QGS in the germline V gene. The CDR3 has 20 residues. The CDR3 nucleotides read TGTGCTCCTGGGAAGGTCCCTTCTAGATCTACTGGGGGATACGGGGGTAAACTCATCTTT. It translates to CAPGKVPSRSTGGYGGKLIF.

The chain employs TRAV29/DV5 and TRDJ1, with D tentatively TRDD3 (5 bases). Germline assignment: CDR1 NSMFDY and CDR2 ISSIKDK. There are 17 residues in the CDR3. The ends were cut back, 0 bases at V and 1 base at J, with 19 bases in the middle. The CDR3 here is CAASALRKGGATDKLIF. In DNA, the CDR3 is TGTGCAGCAAGCGCGCTGAGGAAGGGGGGGGCCACCGATAAACTCATCTTT.

The CDR3 nucleotides are TGTGCTCTTGGGGAACGGCTTCCTAGGCTGGGCCCCATGTACACCGATAAACTCATCTTT. Encoded protein: CALGERLPRLGPMYTDKLIF. This rearrangement joins TRDV1 to TRDJ1, with 7 bases identical to TRDD2. The CDR3 loop spans 20 amino acids. CDR1 TSWWSYY and CDR2 QGS come from the germline V gene. V was pared by 1 base and J by 0 bases, with 17 bases of the junction left unmatched.

This clone appeared a few times. V usage is TRDV2 and J usage is TRDJ3; D remains ambiguous. Trimming left V 2 bases short and J 0 bases short, with 7 bases between. In germline, CDR1 is GEAIGNYY, CDR2 EKD. The CDR3 contains 16 residues. For the CDR3, the DNA is TGTGCCTGTGACAGGAGGAGCTCCTGGGACACCCGACAGATGTTTTTC. Translated: CACDRRSSWDTRQMFF.

A few counts support this clone. This chain joins TRDV2 and TRDJ3, with TRDD3 identical over 9 bases. The CDR3 is 19 residues long. Germline V gives CDR1 GEAIGNYY, CDR2 EKD. With V trimmed by 0 bases and J by 0 bases, 5 bases remained unmatched. DNA for the CDR3: TGTGCCTGTGACACCGTGGGGATACGCAGCTCCTGGGACACCCGACAGATGTTTTTC. This sequence encodes CACDTVGIRSSWDTRQMFF.

The chain is built from TRDV1 and TRDJ1; TRDD3 aligns across 12 bases. The CDR3 runs 17 residues. Per germline, CDR1 TSWWSYY and CDR2 QGS. J gave up 3 bases and V 0 bases, and 5 bases lay outside the gene matches. CDR3 bases: TGTGCTCTTGGGGAACTCCAGCCTGGGGGATACGCCGATAAACTCATCTTT. Its translation: CALGELQPGGYADKLIF.

The V gene is TRDV3, the J gene TRDJ2; 7 positions match TRDD3. The CDR3 extends over 12 amino acids. V shed 0 bases, J shed 5 bases, and the junction held 0 bases outside the gene matches. Germline V CDR1 and CDR2: TVYSNPD, GDNSRS (reference sequence). The chain's CDR3 is CAFRGDTAQLFF. As DNA, the CDR3 is TGTGCCTTTAGGGGGGATACAGCACAACTCTTCTTT.

Within the sample, this clone is medium-sized. The gene calls are TRDV2 and TRDJ2; D is undetermined. The CDR3 totals 15 residues. The V end was cut by 3 bases, the J end by 4 bases, with 14 bases between. The V gene's germline CDR1 is GEAIGNYY and CDR2 EKD. The CDR3 sequence: CACDPLVRGTAQLFF. In DNA form, the CDR3 reads TGTGCCTGTGACCCCCTCGTTCGGGGGACAGCACAACTCTTCTTT.

Concerning this clone: Since a much larger clone is just one base distant, this may be a read error. The rearrangement uses TRDV2 and TRDJ3, with 7 bases that match TRDD3. V was clipped by 2 bases and J by 0 bases; unmatched bases: 12. This CDR3 spans 20 amino acids. Germline loops: CDR1 GEAIGNYY, CDR2 EKD. The CDR3 reads CACDILGNTRSSWDTRQMFF. As DNA, the CDR3 is TGTGCCTGTGACATACTGGGGAATACGCGGAGCTCCTGGGACACCCGACAGATGTTTTTC.

This clone counts as medium-sized. The gene calls are TRDV1 and TRDJ2, with 13 positions matching TRDD3. The CDR3 is made up of 21 amino acids. Germline values: CDR1 TSWWSYY, CDR2 QGS. Trimming at V came to 2 bases and at J to 0 bases, leaving 12 bases not matched to a gene. The CDR3 protein is CALGERGLGDTLPALTAQLFF. CDR3 nucleotides: TGTGCTCTTGGGGAAAGGGGACTGGGGGATACGCTGCCCGCTTTGACAGCACAACTCTTCTTT.